The 11 T cell receptor beta chains below all came from one sample that was sequenced in a study of HIV-infected patients and healthy controls. TCRdb independently ran MiXCR on the 5' RACE reads; one entry per CDR3 protein. The data hold tens of thousands of distinct CDR3 sequences, with about 15% observed a single time. The sample comprised CD4+ T cells from blood. These receptors came from a human donor in good health.

The chain combines TRBV12-3 or TRBV12-4 with TRBJ2-7; TRBD2 aligns across 7 bases. The trim removed 4 bases at V and 0 bases at J, leaving 6 bases unmatched. This CDR3 has 15 amino acids. CDR3 DNA: TGTGCCAGCAGTTCGAGCGGCGGGAGCTCCTACGAGCAGTACTTC. It specifies CASSSSGGSSYEQYF.

The V call is TRBV14, the J call TRBJ2-3; TRBD1 or TRBD2 may be the D gene (5 bases each). The CDR3 contains 16 residues. Germline-derived CDR1 and CDR2 are SGHDN and FVKESK. V was pared by 0 bases and J by 8 bases, with 18 bases between. This CDR3 reads CASSQDARGVESTQYF. For the CDR3, the DNA is TGTGCCAGCAGCCAAGATGCTCGAGGGGTGGAGAGTACGCAGTATTTT.

In this sample, this clonotype turned up a few times. The rearrangement links TRBV5-1 to TRBJ2-1; 8 bases fit TRBD2. From germline, CDR1 is SGHRS and CDR2 YFSETQ. V dropped 0 bases and J dropped 8; count of bases not matched to a gene: 7. The CDR3 covers 15 residues. For the CDR3, the DNA is TGCGCCAGCAGCTTGGTTAGCGGGATGACGGATGAGCAGTTCTTC. Protein sequence: CASSLVSGMTDEQFF.

The genes are TRBV28 and TRBJ2-7, with TRBD1 matching 8 bases. V lost 8 bases, J lost 2 bases, and 8 bases stayed unmatched. Germline CDR1 is MDHEN and CDR2 is SYDVKM. This CDR3 is built from 14 residues. The CDR3 protein is CASAGAGGPYEQYF. The DNA of the CDR3 is TGTGCCAGCGCCGGGGCAGGGGGCCCCTACGAGCAGTACTTC.

V and J are TRBV6-5 and TRBJ2-7; a possible D gene is TRBD2 (6 bases). The CDR3 runs 16 residues. Germline assignment: CDR1 MNHEY and CDR2 SVGAGI. The V and J ends lost 2 bases and 2 bases respectively, with 16 bases between them. The CDR3 nucleotides are TGTGCCAGCAGTTACGGTTCCACCGGGACTGCCTACGAGCAGTACTTC. Its translation: CASSYGSTGTAYEQYF.

This clonotype was seen a few times. The genes are TRBV2 and TRBJ1-2; no clear D gene. V was trimmed by 8 bases and J by 0 bases, leaving 13 bases between them. Germline CDR1 and CDR2: SNHLY and FYNNEI. This CDR3 contains 14 residues. The CDR3: CASLRRNTNYGYTF. CDR3 DNA sequence: TGTGCCAGCCTTAGACGGAATACTAACTATGGCTACACCTTC. The whole variable domain, filled in from reference TRBV2 and TRBJ1-2, reads EPEVTQTPSHQVTQMGQEVILRCVPISNHLYFYWYRQILGQKVEFLVSFYNNEISEKSEIFDDQFSVERPDGSNFTLKIRSTKLEDSAMYFCASLRRNTNYGYTFGSGTRLTVV.

This clonotype occurred many times. This chain links TRBV12-5 with TRBJ1-5, with 9 bases lining up with TRBD1. J gave up 7 bases and V 5 bases, and 12 bases lay outside the gene matches. CDR1 and CDR2 from the germline V gene are LGHNT and FRNRAP. The CDR3 has 16 residues. Here the CDR3 reads CASGLTRDRVTQPQHF. CDR3 DNA sequence: TGTGCTAGTGGTCTGACCCGGGACAGGGTTACCCAGCCCCAGCATTTT. Filled out from reference TRBV12-5 and TRBJ1-5, the complete variable domain reads DARVTQTPRHKVTEMGQEVTMRCQPILGHNTVFWYRQTMMQGLELLAYFRNRAPLDDSGMPKDRFSAEMPDATLATLKIQPSEPRDSAVYFCASGLTRDRVTQPQHFGDGTRLSIL.

This clonotype has only a few counts. The J gene is TRBJ2-3, the V gene TRBV29-1; D unresolved. The V gene's germline CDR1 is SQVTM and CDR2 ANQGSEA. The germline V and J ends were trimmed by 5 bases and 4 bases, with 7 bases remaining between them. The CDR3 totals 11 residues. The CDR3 nucleotides read TGCAGCGTTACGGCGCCAGATACGCAGTATTTT. The encoded protein is CSVTAPDTQYF.

The rearrangement joins TRBV30 to TRBJ1-3; TRBD1 matches at 9 bases. The V gene end was trimmed by 2 bases and the J gene end by 4 bases; junction bases not matched to a gene: 0. Germline V lookup: CDR1 GTSNPN, CDR2 SVGIG (reference sequence). CDR3 length: 13 amino acids. The DNA for the CDR3 is TGTGCCTGGAGTACAGGGGGCGGAAACACCATATATTTT. It specifies CAWSTGGGNTIYF.

This clonotype was seen only a few times. J is TRBJ2-3 and V is TRBV11-1, with a tentative D call TRBD2 (6 bases). The CDR3 is 15 residues long. Germline CDR1 SGHAT, CDR2 FQDESV (reference sequence). Trimming took 5 bases from V and 2 from J, leaving 14 bases between them. In DNA, the CDR3 is TGTGCCAGCAGCGCTTCCGCGGGGAACACAGATACGCAGTATTTT. This encodes CASSASAGNTDTQYF.

This clonotype has a count of ten or more. This chain uses TRBV18 with TRBJ1-6; no clear D gene. The CDR3 has 16 amino acids. V was trimmed by 2 bases and J by 10 bases, leaving 18 bases between them. Germline V gives CDR1 KGHSH, CDR2 LQKENI. Here the CDR3 reads CASSPISNSDASPLHF. CDR3 DNA sequence: TGTGCCAGCTCACCAATTAGCAACAGCGATGCCTCACCCCTCCACTTT.